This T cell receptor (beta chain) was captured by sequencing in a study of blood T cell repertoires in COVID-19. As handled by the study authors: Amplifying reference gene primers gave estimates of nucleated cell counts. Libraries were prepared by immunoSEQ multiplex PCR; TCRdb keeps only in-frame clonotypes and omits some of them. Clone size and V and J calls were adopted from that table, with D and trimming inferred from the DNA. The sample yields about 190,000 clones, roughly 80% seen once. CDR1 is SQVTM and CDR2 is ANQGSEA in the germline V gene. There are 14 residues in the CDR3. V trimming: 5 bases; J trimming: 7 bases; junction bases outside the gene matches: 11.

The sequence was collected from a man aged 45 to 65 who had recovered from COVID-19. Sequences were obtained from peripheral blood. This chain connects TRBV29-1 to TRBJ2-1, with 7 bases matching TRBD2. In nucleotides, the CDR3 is TGCAGCGTTCAGAGACTAGCTAAAGGGAATGAGCAGTTCTTC. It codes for CSVQRLAKGNEQFF.